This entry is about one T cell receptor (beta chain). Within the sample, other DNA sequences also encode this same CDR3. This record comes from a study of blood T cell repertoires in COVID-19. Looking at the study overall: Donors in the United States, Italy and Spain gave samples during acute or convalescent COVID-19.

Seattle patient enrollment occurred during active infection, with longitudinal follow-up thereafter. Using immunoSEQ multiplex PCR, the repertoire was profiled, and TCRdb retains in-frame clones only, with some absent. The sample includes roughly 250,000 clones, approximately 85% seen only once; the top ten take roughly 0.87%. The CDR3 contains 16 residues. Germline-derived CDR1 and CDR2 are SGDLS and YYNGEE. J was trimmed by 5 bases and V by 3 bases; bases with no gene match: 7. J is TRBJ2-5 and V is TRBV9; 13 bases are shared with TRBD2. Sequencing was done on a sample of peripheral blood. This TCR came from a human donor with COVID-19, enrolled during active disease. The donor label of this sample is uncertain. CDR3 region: CASSARLAGGGETQYF. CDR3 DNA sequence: TGTGCCAGCAGCGCAAGACTAGCGGGAGGAGGGGAGACCCAGTACTTC. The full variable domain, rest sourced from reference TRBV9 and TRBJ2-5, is DSGVTQTPKHLITATGQRVTLRCSPRSGDLSVYWYQQSLDQGLQFLIQYYNGEERAKGNILERFSAQQFPDLHSELNLSSLELGDSALYFCASSARLAGGGETQYFGPGTRLLVL.